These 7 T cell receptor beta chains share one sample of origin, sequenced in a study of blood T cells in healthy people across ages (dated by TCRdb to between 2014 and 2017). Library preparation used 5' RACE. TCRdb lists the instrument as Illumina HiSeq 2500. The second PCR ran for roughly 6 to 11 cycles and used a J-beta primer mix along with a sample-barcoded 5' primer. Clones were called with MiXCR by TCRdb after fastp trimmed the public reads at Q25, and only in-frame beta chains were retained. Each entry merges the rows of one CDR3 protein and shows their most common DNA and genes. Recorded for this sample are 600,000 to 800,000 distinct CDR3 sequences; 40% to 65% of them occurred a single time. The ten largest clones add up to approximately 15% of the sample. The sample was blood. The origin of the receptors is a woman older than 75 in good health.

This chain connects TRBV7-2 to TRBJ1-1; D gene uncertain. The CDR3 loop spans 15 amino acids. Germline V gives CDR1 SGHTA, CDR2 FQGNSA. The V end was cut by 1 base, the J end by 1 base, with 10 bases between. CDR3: CASSLVEQPNTEAFF. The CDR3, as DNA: TGTGCCAGCAGCTTAGTTGAACAGCCGAACACTGAAGCTTTCTTT.

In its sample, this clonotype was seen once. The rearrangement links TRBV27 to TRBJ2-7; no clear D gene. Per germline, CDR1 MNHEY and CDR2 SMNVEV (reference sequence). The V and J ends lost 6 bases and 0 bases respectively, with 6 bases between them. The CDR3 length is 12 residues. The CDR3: CASSKSSYEQYF. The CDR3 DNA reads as TGTGCCAGCAGCAAGAGCTCCTACGAGCAGTACTTC.

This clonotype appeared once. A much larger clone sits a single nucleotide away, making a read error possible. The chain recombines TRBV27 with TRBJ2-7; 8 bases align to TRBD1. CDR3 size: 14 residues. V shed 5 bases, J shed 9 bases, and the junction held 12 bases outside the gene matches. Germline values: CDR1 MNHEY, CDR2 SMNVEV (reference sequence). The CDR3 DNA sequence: TGTGCCAGCAGTCGAGACAGGGGTGTTTGGGTGCAGTACTTC. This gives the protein CASSRDRGVWVQYF.

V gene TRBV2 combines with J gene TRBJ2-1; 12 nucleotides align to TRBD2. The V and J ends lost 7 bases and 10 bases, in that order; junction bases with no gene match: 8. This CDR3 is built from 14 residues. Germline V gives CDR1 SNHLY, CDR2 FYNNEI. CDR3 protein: CASNGLAGNREQFF. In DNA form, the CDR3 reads TGTGCCAGCAATGGACTAGCGGGAAATCGCGAGCAGTTCTTC.

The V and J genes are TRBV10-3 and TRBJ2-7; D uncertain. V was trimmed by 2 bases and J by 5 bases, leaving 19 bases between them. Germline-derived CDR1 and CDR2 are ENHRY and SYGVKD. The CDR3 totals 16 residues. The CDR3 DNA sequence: TGTGCCATCAGTGAGATGCCCGGCTCCGGGTTAGACGAGCAGTACTTC. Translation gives CAISEMPGSGLDEQYF.

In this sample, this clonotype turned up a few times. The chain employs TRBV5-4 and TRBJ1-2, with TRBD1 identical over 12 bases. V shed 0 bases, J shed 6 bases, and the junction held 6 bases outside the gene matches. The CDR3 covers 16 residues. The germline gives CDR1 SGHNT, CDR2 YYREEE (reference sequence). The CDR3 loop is CASSLGGTGGLNGYTF. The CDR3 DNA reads TGTGCCAGCAGCTTGGGGGGGACAGGGGGCCTGAATGGCTACACCTTC.

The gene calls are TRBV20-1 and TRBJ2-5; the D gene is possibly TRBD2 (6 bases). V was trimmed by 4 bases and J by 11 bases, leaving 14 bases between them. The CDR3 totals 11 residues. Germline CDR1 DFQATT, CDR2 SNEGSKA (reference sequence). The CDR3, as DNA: TGCAGTGCTATGAGGAATCGGGAGCAGTACTTC. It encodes CSAMRNREQYF.